This TCR beta chain was captured in a study of CD8+ T cells in alopecia areata. Study information: Treated individuals took tofacitinib by mouth, 5 to 10 mg twice daily. Tofacitinib therapy lasting 6 to 18 months was followed by 6 months off drug.

cDNA reverse transcribed from extracted RNA served as the sequencing template. The repertoire was sequenced with immunoSEQ multiplex PCR; TCRdb's copy has only in-frame clones and lacks some. Altogether 150,000 to 200,000 clones are present, 50% to 60% being singletons, with the ten largest covering roughly 14%. V gave up 7 bases and J gave up 4 bases; unmatched junction bases: 5. Germline-derived CDR1 and CDR2 are WSHSY and SAAADI. The CDR3 consists of 14 residues. In its sample, this clone was seen a few times. The receptor's source is a human donor with alopecia areata. The sequences come from CD4+ T cells sorted from blood, collected at week 0. The V gene is TRBV10-2, the J gene TRBJ2-3; 10 bases align to TRBD2. The CDR3 DNA follows: TGCGCCAGCAACCCTAGCGGGGGATCAGATACGCAGTATTTT. This codes for CASNPSGGSDTQYF.